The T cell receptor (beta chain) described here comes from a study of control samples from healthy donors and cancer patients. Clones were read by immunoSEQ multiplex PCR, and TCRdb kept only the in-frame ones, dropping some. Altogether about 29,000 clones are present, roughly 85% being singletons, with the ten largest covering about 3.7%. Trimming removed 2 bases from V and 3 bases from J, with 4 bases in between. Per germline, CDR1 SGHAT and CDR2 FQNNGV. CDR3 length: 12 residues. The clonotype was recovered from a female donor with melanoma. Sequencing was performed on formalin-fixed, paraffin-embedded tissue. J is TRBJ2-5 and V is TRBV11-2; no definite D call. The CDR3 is CASSLLEETQYF. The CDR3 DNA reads TGTGCCAGCAGCTTACTAGAAGAGACCCAGTACTTC.